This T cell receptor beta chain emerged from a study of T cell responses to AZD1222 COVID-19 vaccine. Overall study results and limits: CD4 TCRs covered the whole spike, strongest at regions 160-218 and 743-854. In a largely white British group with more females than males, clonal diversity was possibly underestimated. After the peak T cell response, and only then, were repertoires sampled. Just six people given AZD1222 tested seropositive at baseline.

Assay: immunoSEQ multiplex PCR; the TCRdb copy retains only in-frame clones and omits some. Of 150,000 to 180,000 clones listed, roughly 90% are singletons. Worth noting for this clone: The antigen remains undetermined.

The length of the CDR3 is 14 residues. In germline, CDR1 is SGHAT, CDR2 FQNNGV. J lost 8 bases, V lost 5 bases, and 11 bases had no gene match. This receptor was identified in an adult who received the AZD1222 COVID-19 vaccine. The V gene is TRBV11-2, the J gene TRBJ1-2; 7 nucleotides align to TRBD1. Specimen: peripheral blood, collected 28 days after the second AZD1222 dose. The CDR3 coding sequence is TGTGCCAGCAGCCCAACGACAGGGCGCCGGGGCTACACCTTC. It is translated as CASSPTTGRRGYTF.